What follows is one T cell receptor beta chain and its context. Its specificity is unknown. The table came from immunoSEQ multiplex PCR; TCRdb's copy has only in-frame clones and leaves some out. The profile shows approximately 30,000 clones, 86% of them singletons. These data are taken from a study of T cells after posttransplantation cyclophosphamide. Study-wide points: TRB clonality was highly associated with recipient CMV seropositivity and reactivation. TRB overlap between skin or GI tissue T cells and blood was limited.

V gave up 2 bases and J gave up 6 bases, with 17 bases separating them. Germline V CDR1 and CDR2: KGHSH, LQKENI. The CDR3 totals 15 residues. On the day of bone marrow donation, the related graft donor provided peripheral blood. The chain has TRBV18 and TRBJ2-7; D possibly corresponds to TRBD1 (6 bases). The TCR originated in a man aged 45-60 years. Sequencing was carried out using PBMCs. CDR3 DNA sequence: TGTGCCAGCTCACCATCTCGACAGGTTCTGTCCGAGCAGTACTTC. Translation: CASSPSRQVLSEQYF.